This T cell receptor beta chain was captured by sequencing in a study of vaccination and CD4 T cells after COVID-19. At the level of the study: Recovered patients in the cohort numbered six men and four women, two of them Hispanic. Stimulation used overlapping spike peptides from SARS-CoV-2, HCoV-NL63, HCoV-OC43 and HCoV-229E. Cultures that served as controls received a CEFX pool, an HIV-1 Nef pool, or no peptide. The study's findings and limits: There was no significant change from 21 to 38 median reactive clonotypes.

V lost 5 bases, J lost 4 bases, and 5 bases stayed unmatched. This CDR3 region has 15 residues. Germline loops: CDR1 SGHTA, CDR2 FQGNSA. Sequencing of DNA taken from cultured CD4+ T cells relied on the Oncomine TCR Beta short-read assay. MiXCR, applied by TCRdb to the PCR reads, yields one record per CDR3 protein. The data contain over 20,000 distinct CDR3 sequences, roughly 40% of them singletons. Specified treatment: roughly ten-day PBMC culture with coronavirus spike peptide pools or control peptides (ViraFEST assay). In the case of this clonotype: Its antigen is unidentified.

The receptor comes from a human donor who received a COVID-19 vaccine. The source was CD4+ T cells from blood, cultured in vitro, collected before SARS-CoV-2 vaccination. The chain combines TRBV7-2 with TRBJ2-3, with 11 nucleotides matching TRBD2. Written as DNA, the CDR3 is TGTGCCAGCAGCCGACTAGCGGGGTCCGCAGATACGCAGTATTTT. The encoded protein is CASSRLAGSADTQYF. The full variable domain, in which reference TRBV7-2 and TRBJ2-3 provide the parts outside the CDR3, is GAGVSQSPSNKVTEKGKDVELRCDPISGHTALYWYRQSLGQGLEFLIYFQGNSAPDKSGLPSDRFSAERTGGSVSTLTIQRTQQEDSAVYLCASSRLAGSADTQYFGPGTRLTVL.